These 4 T cell receptor beta chains were all obtained from the same sample, sequenced in a study of blood T cell repertoires in COVID-19. TCRdb keeps only in-frame clones here, not all; method: immunoSEQ multiplex PCR. The sample lists around 97,000 clones, around 90% occurring once. The material sequenced was peripheral blood. Receptor source: a man aged 50-60 years in a cohort sampled during active COVID-19.

V gene TRBV5-6 combines with J gene TRBJ2-1; D is unclear. This CDR3 has 15 residues. The germline V gene has CDR1 SGHDT and CDR2 YYEEEE. The V end lost 7 bases, the J end lost 0 bases, and 14 bases lay between the germline ends. This CDR3 is CASRMGFSSYNEQFF. The CDR3 DNA reads as TGTGCCAGCCGAATGGGCTTTAGCTCCTACAATGAGCAGTTCTTC.

The chain carries TRBV11-2 and TRBJ2-4; TRBD2 might be the D (6 bases). Germline lookup yields CDR1 SGHAT and CDR2 FQNNGV. This CDR3 is built from 15 residues. Trimming took 6 bases from V and 4 from J, leaving 16 bases between them. The DNA for the CDR3 is TGTGCCAGCAGTCCGCAGGAGGGGCCGAAAAACATTCAGTACTTC. Protein product: CASSPQEGPKNIQYF.

The chain joins TRBV6-6 to TRBJ2-3; TRBD2 aligns across 14 bases. The V segment lost 7 bases and the J segment 5 bases; nucleotides outside the gene matches: 5. The V gene's germline CDR1 is MNHNY and CDR2 SVGAGI (reference sequence). The CDR3 runs to 15 residues. The CDR3 sequence: CASIGLAGGVDTQYF. The CDR3 nucleotides read TGTGCCAGCATCGGACTAGCGGGGGGAGTAGATACGCAGTATTTT.

This chain joins TRBV7-9 and TRBJ2-5, with TRBD2 as a possible D gene (6 bases). Per the germline V gene, CDR1 is SEHNR and CDR2 is FQNEAQ (reference sequence). V lost 5 bases and J lost 4, with 17 bases in between. CDR3 length: 15 residues. The CDR3 loop is CASSERPGRLETQYF. The CDR3 nucleotides read TGTGCCAGCAGCGAACGCCCAGGGAGGTTAGAGACCCAGTACTTC.